The clone carrying this T cell receptor beta chain was observed a few times. The sample comes from a study of low-dose radiotherapy and immunotherapy resistance in tumors. Across the study: Each patient was administered nivolumab intravenously at 240 mg, which was a flat dose, every two weeks, along with intravenous ipilimumab at 1 mg/kg every six weeks. Patients took 300 mg oral aspirin daily for four cycles from cycle 1 day 1.

The time point was: after trial treatment. The treatment is: LDRT plus nivolumab, ipilimumab, low-dose cyclophosphamide and aspirin (RACIN trial). TRAV and TRBV primers primed cDNA for both TCRalpha and TCRbeta. A roughly 19-cycle PCR with a constant-region primer and V-primer adapter amplified TCRs. The mRNA that was isolated underwent amplification by in vitro transcription. TCRdb re-called the reads with MiXCR, one entry per CDR3 protein. Of some 38,000 distinct CDR3 sequences listed, under 25% were seen once; the top ten hold approximately 8.3%. Per the germline V gene, CDR1 is LNHDA and CDR2 is SQIVND (reference sequence). The CDR3 is 15 residues long. Losses at the gene ends were 6 bases for V and 0 bases for J; bases not matched to a gene: 7.

This sequence joins TRBV19 and TRBJ1-1, with 7 bases lining up with TRBD1. This TCR came from a female donor with ovarian cancer. The sequencing here drew on PBMCs, taken after low-dose radiotherapy plus immunotherapy. The CDR3 protein is CASREGQYLNTEAFF. The CDR3 DNA sequence: TGTGCCAGTAGGGAGGGACAGTACTTGAACACTGAAGCTTTCTTT.